The 6 T cell receptor beta chains listed next were all sequenced from one sample in a study of T-cell memory formation after mild COVID-19. TCRdb reanalysed the 5' RACE reads using MiXCR and keeps one entry per CDR3 protein. There are roughly 300,000 distinct CDR3 sequences in the sample; 7% to 10% occur only once, and roughly 23% lies in the top ten. Sequencing was performed on PBMCs or a T cell subset sorted from them (not recorded which). These receptor sequences come from a man between 18 and 29 years old who had mild COVID-19 (a few samples of this study predate the infection). Cell type and time point are not known.

This clonotype was picked up a small number of times. The V call is TRBV9, the J call TRBJ2-2, with TRBD1 matching 12 bases. The CDR3 sequence is 16 residues long. Germline CDR1 reads SGDLS; CDR2 reads YYNGEE. The ends lost 3 bases at V and 6 bases at J; junction bases unmatched: 6. CDR3 residues: CASSEGQGALAGELFF. CDR3 in DNA: TGTGCCAGCAGCGAGGGACAGGGGGCCCTCGCCGGGGAGCTGTTTTTT.

This clonotype appeared a few times. The chain couples TRBV20-1 to TRBJ2-3; D may be TRBD1 (6 bases). The V gene's germline CDR1 is DFQATT and CDR2 SNEGSKA (reference sequence). This CDR3 contains 14 residues. The V end was cut by 6 bases, the J end by 1 base, with 14 bases between. DNA of the CDR3: TGCAGTGCCTATCACAGGGTGGGCACAGATACGCAGTATTTT. Its translation: CSAYHRVGTDTQYF.

V usage is TRBV6-5 and J usage is TRBJ2-2, with D perhaps assigned TRBD1 or TRBD2 (5 bases each). Germline assignment: CDR1 MNHEY and CDR2 SVGAGI. Trimming pared 6 bases from V and 2 bases from J, leaving 10 bases between. The CDR3 runs 14 residues. The CDR3, as DNA: TGTGCCAGCAGGCGAGGGGACAACACCGGGGAGCTGTTTTTT. It specifies CASRRGDNTGELFF.

Remarks on this clonotype: A much larger clonotype is one base distant, so this may be a read error. The chain employs TRBV6-5 and TRBJ2-1, with D possibly called TRBD1 or TRBD2 (5 bases each). The J call is doubtful: the DNA matches TRBJ2-7 better. Germline CDR1 MNHEY, CDR2 SVGAGI. CDR3 length: 14 residues. The CDR3 DNA is TGTGCCAGCAGTTACCCGGGGCCTAACAATGAGCAGTACTTC. Translating it yields CASSYPGPNNEQYF.

This clonotype has just a few counts. This chain uses TRBV6-2 or TRBV6-3 with TRBJ2-7; D is unresolved. CDR1 and CDR2 from the germline V gene are MNHEY and SVGEGT. The CDR3 is made up of 13 amino acids. V lost 8 bases to trimming and J lost 0 bases, with 11 bases between them. CDR3: CASSRSGSYEQYF. CDR3 coding DNA: TGTGCCAGCTCGAGATCCGGCTCCTACGAGCAGTACTTC.

This clonotype was found a few times. This sequence joins TRBV9 and TRBJ2-7; unclear D gene. In germline, CDR1 is SGDLS, CDR2 YYNGEE. The CDR3 extends over 16 amino acids. The V end lost 0 bases, the J end lost 3 bases, and 16 bases lay between the germline ends. In nucleotides, the CDR3 is TGTGCCAGCAGCGTAGAAGCCGGGCAGTCGATCTACGAGCAGTACTTC. Its protein product is CASSVEAGQSIYEQYF. Full variable domain (outside the CDR3, taken from reference TRBV9 and TRBJ2-7): DSGVTQTPKHLITATGQRVTLRCSPRSGDLSVYWYQQSLDQGLQFLIQYYNGEERAKGNILERFSAQQFPDLHSELNLSSLELGDSALYFCASSVEAGQSIYEQYFGPGTRLTVT.